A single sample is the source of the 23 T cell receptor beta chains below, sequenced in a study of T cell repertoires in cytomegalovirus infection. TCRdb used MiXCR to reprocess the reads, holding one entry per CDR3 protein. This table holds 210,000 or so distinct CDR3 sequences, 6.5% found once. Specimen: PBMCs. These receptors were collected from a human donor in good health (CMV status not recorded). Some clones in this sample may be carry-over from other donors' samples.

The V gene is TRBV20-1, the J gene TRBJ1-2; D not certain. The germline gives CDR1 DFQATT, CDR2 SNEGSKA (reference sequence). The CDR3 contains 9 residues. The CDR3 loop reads CSPGGGYTF. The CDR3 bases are TGCAGCCCCGGTGGCGGCTACACCTTC.

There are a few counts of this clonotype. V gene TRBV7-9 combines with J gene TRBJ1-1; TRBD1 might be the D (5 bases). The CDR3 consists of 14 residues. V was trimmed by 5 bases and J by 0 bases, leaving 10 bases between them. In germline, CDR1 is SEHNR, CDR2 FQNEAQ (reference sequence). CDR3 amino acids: CASSERGLNTEAFF. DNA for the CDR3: TGTGCCAGCAGCGAAAGGGGCCTGAACACTGAAGCTTTCTTT.

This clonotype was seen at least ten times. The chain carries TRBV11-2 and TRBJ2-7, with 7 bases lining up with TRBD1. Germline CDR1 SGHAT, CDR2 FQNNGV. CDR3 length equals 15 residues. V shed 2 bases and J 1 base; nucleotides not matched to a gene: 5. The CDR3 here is CASSLWAGGSYEQYF. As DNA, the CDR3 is TGTGCCAGCAGCTTATGGGCAGGGGGATCCTACGAGCAGTACTTC.

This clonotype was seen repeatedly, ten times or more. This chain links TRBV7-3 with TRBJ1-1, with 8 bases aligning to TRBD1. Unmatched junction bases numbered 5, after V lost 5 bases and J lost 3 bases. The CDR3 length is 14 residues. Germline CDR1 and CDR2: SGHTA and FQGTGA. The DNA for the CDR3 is TGTGCCAGCAGCCCCACAGGGGGGGACACTGAAGCTTTCTTT. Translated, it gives CASSPTGGDTEAFF.

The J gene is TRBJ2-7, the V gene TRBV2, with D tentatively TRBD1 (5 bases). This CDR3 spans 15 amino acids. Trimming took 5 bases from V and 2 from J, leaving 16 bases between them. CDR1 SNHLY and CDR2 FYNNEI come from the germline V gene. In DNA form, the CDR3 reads TGTGCCAGCAGTTCTGGGGCCACCGGACCCTACGAGCAGTACTTC. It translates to CASSSGATGPYEQYF.

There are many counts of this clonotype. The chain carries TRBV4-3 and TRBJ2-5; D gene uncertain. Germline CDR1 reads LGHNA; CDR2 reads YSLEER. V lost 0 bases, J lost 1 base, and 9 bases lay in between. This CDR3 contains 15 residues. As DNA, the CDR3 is TGCGCCAGCAGCCAAGAAGTACACAGCCAAGAGACCCAGTACTTC. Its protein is CASSQEVHSQETQYF.

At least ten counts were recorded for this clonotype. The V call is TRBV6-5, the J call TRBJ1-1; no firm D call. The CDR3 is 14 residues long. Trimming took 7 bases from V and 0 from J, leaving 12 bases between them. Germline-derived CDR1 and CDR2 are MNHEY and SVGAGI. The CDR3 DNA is TGTGCCAGCACCACGACATCTATGAACACTGAAGCTTTCTTT. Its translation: CASTTTSMNTEAFF.

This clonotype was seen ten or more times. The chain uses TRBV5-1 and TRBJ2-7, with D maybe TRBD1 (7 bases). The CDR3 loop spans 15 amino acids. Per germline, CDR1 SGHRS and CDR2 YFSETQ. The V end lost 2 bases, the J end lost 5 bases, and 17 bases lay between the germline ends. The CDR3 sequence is CASSLNRGGYDEQYF. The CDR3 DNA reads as TGCGCCAGCAGCTTAAACAGGGGAGGTTACGACGAGCAGTACTTC.

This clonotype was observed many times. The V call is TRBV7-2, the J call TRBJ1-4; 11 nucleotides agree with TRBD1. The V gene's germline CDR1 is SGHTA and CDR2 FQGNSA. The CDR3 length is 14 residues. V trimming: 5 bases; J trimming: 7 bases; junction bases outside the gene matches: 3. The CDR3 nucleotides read TGTGCCAGCAGCCCGGACAGGGGGCTTGAAAAACTGTTTTTT. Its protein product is CASSPDRGLEKLFF. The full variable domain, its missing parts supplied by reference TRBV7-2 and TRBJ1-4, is GAGVSQSPSNKVTEKGKDVELRCDPISGHTALYWYRQSLGQGLEFLIYFQGNSAPDKSGLPSDRFSAERTGGSVSTLTIQRTQQEDSAVYLCASSPDRGLEKLFFGSGTQLSVL.

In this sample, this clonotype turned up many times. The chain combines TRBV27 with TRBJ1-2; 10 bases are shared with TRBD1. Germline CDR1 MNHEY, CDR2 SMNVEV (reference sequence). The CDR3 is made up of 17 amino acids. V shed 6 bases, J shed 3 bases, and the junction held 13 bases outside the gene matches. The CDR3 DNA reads TGTGCCAGCAGCCAGGGACAGGGGACCCTCGAGGACTATGGCTACACCTTC. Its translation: CASSQGQGTLEDYGYTF.

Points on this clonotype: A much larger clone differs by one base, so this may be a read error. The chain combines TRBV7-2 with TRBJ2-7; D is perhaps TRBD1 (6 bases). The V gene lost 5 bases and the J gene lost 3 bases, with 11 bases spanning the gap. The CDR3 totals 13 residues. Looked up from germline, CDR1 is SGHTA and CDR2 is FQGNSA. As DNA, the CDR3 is TGTGCCAGCAGCCCCCCGGACAGCTACGAGCAGTACTTC. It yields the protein CASSPPDSYEQYF. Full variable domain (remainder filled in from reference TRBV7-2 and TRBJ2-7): GAGVSQSPSNKVTEKGKDVELRCDPISGHTALYWYRQSLGQGLEFLIYFQGNSAPDKSGLPSDRFSAERTGGSVSTLTIQRTQQEDSAVYLCASSPPDSYEQYFGPGTRLTVT.

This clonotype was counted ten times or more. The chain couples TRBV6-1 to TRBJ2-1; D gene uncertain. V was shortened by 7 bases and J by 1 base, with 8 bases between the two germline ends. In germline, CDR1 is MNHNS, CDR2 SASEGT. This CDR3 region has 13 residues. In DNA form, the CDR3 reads TGTGCCAGCAAGGTTGGGTCCTACAATGAGCAGTTCTTC. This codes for CASKVGSYNEQFF.

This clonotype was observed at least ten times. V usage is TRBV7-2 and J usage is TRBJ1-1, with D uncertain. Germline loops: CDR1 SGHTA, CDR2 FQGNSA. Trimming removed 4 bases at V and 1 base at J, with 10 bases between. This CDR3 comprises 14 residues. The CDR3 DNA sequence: TGTGCCAGCAGCTCTAGGGTTGCGAACACTGAAGCTTTCTTT. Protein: CASSSRVANTEAFF.

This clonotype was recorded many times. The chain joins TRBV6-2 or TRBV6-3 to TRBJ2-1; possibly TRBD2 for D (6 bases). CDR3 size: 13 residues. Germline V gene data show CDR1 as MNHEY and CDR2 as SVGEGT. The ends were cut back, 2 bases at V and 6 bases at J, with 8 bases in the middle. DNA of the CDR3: TGTGCCAGCAGTTACGGGACTGTCAATGAGCAGTTCTTC. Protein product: CASSYGTVNEQFF.

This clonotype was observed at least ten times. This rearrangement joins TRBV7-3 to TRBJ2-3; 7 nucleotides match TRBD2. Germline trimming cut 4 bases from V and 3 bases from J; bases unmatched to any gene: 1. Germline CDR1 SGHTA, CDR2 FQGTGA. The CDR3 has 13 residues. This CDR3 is CASSSGGTDTQYF. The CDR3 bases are TGTGCCAGCAGCTCCGGGGGGACAGATACGCAGTATTTT.

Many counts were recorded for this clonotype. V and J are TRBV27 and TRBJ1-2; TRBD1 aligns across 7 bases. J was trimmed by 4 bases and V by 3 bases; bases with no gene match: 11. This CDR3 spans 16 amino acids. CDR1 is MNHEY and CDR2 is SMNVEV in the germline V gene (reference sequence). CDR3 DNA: TGTGCCAGCAGTTTTCTCCCCCAGGGGGATTTCTATGGCTACACCTTC. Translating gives CASSFLPQGDFYGYTF.

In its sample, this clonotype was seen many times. CDR3: CSTGLGGQETQYF. The CDR3 DNA reads TGCAGCACAGGGTTAGGGGGCCAAGAGACCCAGTACTTC. The V and J genes are TRBV29-1 and TRBJ2-5, with a possible D match to TRBD1 (6 bases). The CDR3 runs to 13 residues. The germline gives CDR1 SQVTM, CDR2 ANQGSEA. Trimming pared 8 bases from V and 1 base from J, leaving 14 bases between.

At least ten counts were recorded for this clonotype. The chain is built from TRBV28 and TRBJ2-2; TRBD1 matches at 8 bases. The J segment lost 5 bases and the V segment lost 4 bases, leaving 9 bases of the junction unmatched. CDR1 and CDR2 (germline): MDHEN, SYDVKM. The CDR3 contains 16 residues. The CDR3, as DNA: TGTGCCAGCAGTTCCCCAGGGGGCGCGGCGACCGGGGAGCTGTTTTTT. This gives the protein CASSSPGGAATGELFF.

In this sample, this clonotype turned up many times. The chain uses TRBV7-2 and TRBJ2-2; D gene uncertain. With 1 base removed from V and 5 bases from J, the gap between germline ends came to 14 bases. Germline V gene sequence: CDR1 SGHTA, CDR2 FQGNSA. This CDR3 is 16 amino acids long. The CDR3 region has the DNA TGTGCCAGCAGCTTAGAAGGGCTGGGCTGGACCGGGGAGCTGTTTTTT. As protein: CASSLEGLGWTGELFF.

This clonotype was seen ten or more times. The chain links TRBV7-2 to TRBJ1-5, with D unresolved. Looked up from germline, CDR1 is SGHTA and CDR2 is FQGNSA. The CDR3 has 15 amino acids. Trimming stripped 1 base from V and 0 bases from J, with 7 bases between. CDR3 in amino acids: CASSLELYSNQPQHF. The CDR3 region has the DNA TGTGCCAGCAGCTTAGAACTGTATAGCAATCAGCCCCAGCATTTT.

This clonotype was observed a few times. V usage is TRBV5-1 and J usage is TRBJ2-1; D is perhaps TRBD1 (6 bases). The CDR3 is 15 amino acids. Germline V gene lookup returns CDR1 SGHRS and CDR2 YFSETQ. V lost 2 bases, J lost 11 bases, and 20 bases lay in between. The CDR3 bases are TGCGCCAGCAGCTTCCCACAGGGAATTGGGGACAAGCAGTTCTTC. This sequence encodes CASSFPQGIGDKQFF.

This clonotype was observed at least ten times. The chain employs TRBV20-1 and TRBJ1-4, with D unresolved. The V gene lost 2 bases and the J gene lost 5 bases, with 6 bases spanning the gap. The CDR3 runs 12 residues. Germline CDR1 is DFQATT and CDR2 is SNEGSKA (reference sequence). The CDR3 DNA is TGCAGTGCTAGAAGGCAGAATGAAAAACTGTTTTTT. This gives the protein CSARRQNEKLFF.

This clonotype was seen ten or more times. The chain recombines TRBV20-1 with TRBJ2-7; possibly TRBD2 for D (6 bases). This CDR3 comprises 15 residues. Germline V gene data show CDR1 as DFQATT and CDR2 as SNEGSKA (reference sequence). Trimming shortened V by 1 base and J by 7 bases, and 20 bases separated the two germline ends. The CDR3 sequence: CSARVGAPTGGEQYF. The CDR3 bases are TGCAGTGCTAGAGTAGGAGCACCTACTGGAGGGGAGCAGTACTTC.